This T cell receptor (beta chain) comes out of a study of blood T cell repertoires in COVID-19. At the level of the study: Sites across the United States, Italy and Spain contributed samples from acute and convalescent COVID-19. The cDNA or gDNA used as material had been derived from T cells, B-cell-depleted T cells, or PBMCs.

Ten or more counts support this clone. Per germline, CDR1 MDHEN and CDR2 SYDVKM. The length of the CDR3 is 14 residues. Germline trimming cut 7 bases from V and 2 bases from J; bases unmatched to any gene: 4. Authors' data handling: By means of reference gene primer amplification, nucleated cell counts were estimated. Clones were read by immunoSEQ multiplex PCR, and TCRdb kept only the in-frame ones, dropping some. From that table come the V and J calls and clone size; the DNA was used to work out D and trimming. The sample has about 210,000 clones; more than 70% are singletons. This sequence was found in a woman aged 50 to 60 with acute or convalescent COVID-19. The rearrangement joins TRBV28 to TRBJ2-5; 10 nucleotides agree with TRBD1. Sequenced input: peripheral blood. Written as DNA, the CDR3 is TGTGCCAGCAAGGGACAGGGGAGTCAAGAGACCCAGTACTTC. Protein sequence: CASKGQGSQETQYF.